This TCR beta chain derives from a study of blood T cells in healthy people across ages. Primers used in a second PCR of roughly 6 to 11 cycles were a sample-barcoded 5' primer and a J-beta primer mix. TCRdb analysed the 5' RACE reads with MiXCR anew, one entry per CDR3 protein. The sample has about 640,000 distinct CDR3 sequences; about 30% are singletons. V was shortened by 8 bases and J by 7 bases, with 18 bases between the two germline ends. The CDR3 covers 13 residues. Germline CDR1 SGHVS, CDR2 FNYEAQ. This clonotype has at least ten counts. This may be a read error, as it is one base from a much larger clone.

The sequencing input was blood. The clonotype originates from a woman older than 75 in good health. The rearrangement links TRBV7-6 to TRBJ2-7, with D perhaps matching TRBD2 (5 bases). This chain's CDR3 is CASDPGLYNEQYF. The CDR3 nucleotides read TGTGCCAGCGATCCCGGACTCTACAATGAGCAGTACTTC.